These 2 T cell receptor beta chains came from one sample sequenced in a study of OX40 agonist ivuxolimab in advanced cancers. Libraries were constructed by the immunoSEQ multiplex PCR assay. TCRdb holds this immuneACCESS table with in-frame rearrangements only. Some clones are missing; in checked studies, unresolved V genes explain under half, and the rest has no known cause. Present in this sample are some 100,000 clones, just over 85% of which were seen just once. The ten largest clonotypes hold around 1.8% of the sample. The sample consisted of CD4+ or CD8+ T cells sorted from blood, taken in a trial of the OX40 agonist ivuxolimab. Receptors originate from an adult with an advanced solid tumor such as melanoma, head and neck, liver or kidney cancer.

This clone was observed a few times. The chain couples TRBV5-4 to TRBJ1-5; a possible D gene is TRBD1 (6 bases). The CDR3 has 13 amino acids. Per the germline V gene, CDR1 is SGHNT and CDR2 is YYREEE (reference sequence). Trimming stripped 3 bases from V and 5 bases from J, with 9 bases between. For the CDR3, the DNA is TGTGCCAGCAGCTGGGACAAAGATCAGCCCCAGCATTTT. Translating it yields CASSWDKDQPQHF.

The genes are TRBV18 and TRBJ1-2; no reliable D call. The CDR3 totals 14 residues. V was shortened by 0 bases and J by 2 bases, with 7 bases between the two germline ends. The germline V gene encodes CDR1 KGHSH and CDR2 LQKENI. In nucleotides, the CDR3 is TGTGCCAGCTCACCACCCTCCACCAACTATGGCTACACCTTC. It specifies CASSPPSTNYGYTF.